Following are 5 T cell receptor beta chains from one sample sequenced in a study of blood T cell repertoires in COVID-19. Sequencing was performed with immunoSEQ multiplex PCR; in TCRdb, only in-frame clones are kept and a portion is missing. The sample holds over 130,000 clones, about 86% seen once. Material: peripheral blood. These receptors were collected from a human donor in a cohort sampled during active COVID-19.

The chain employs TRBV24-1 and TRBJ2-6; TRBD2 aligns across 7 bases. The CDR3 spans 17 residues. V shed 4 bases and J 0 bases; nucleotides not matched to a gene: 5. Per germline, CDR1 KGHDR and CDR2 SFDVKD. The CDR3 sequence is CATSEGGGSSGANVLTF. The CDR3 bases are TGTGCCACCAGTGAAGGCGGGGGAAGCTCTGGGGCCAACGTCCTGACTTTC.

The V gene is TRBV19, the J gene TRBJ1-6, with 7 bases aligning to TRBD1. CDR1 is LNHDA, CDR2 SQIVND, per germline (reference sequence). V was pared by 5 bases and J by 10 bases, with 11 bases of the junction left unmatched. The CDR3 has 15 amino acids. In nucleotides, the CDR3 is TGTGCCAGTAGTGGGCGAACAGGGGTACAGTCACCCCTCCACTTT. It specifies CASSGRTGVQSPLHF.

This CDR3 is CASSTTDREAEAFF. Written as DNA, the CDR3 is TGTGCCAGCTCTACCACCGACAGGGAAGCTGAAGCTTTCTTT. V gene TRBV18 combines with J gene TRBJ1-1, with 7 bases that match TRBD1. J was trimmed by 6 bases and V by 6 bases; bases with no gene match: 10. Germline-derived CDR1 and CDR2 are KGHSH and LQKENI. This CDR3 spans 14 amino acids.

This clone was observed a single time. This chain uses TRBV2 with TRBJ1-6; D not resolved. Germline assignment: CDR1 SNHLY and CDR2 FYNNEI. Trimming stripped 7 bases from V and 7 bases from J, with 11 bases between. This CDR3 contains 13 residues. The chain's CDR3 is CASTQRLNSPLHF. Written as DNA, the CDR3 is TGTGCCAGCACCCAGCGGTTGAATTCACCCCTCCACTTT.

The chain recombines TRBV19 with TRBJ2-7, with 8 bases lining up with TRBD2. CDR1 is LNHDA and CDR2 is SQIVND in the germline V gene (reference sequence). The length of the CDR3 is 15 residues. With 6 bases clipped from V and 2 bases from J, the junction kept 9 bases outside the gene matches. The CDR3 nucleotides are TGTGCCAGTAGCCCCCTGGGTAGCGGGGCCTACGAGCAGTACTTC. It encodes CASSPLGSGAYEQYF.